The source of this T cell receptor beta chain is a study of regulatory T cells in long-lasting Graves disease. The V gene's germline CDR1 is KGHSH and CDR2 LQKENI. The V end was cut by 2 bases, the J end by 4 bases, with 9 bases between. The CDR3 loop spans 14 amino acids. Arm-PCR of CDR3 regions and iRepertoire HTBI primers were the basis on which TCR beta libraries were built. TCRdb re-called the multiplex PCR reads through MiXCR, storing one row per CDR3 protein. The sample has about 530,000 distinct CDR3 sequences; approximately 16% are singletons. Time point indicated: newly diagnosed GD, antithyroid drugs for less than 3 months. PBMC-derived RNA was used for the TCR library. This clonotype was detected many times. A further study also used this sample, focusing on T cells in Graves' hyperthyroidism and ophthalmopathy.

This material consisted of peripheral blood mononuclear cells (PBMCs), taken at new diagnosis, from a patient treated with antithyroid drugs. This receptor was identified in a woman in her forties or fifties with Graves disease. The V and J genes are TRBV18 and TRBJ2-1; D not certain. CDR3: CASSPKDNYNEQFF. CDR3 coding DNA: TGTGCCAGCTCACCAAAAGACAATTACAATGAGCAGTTCTTC. The full variable domain, its missing parts supplied by reference TRBV18 and TRBJ2-1, is NAGVMQNPRHLVRRRGQEARLRCSPMKGHSHVYWYRQLPEEGLKFMVYLQKENIIDESGMPKERFSAEFPKEGPSILRIQQVVRGDSAAYFCASSPKDNYNEQFFGPGTRLTVL.